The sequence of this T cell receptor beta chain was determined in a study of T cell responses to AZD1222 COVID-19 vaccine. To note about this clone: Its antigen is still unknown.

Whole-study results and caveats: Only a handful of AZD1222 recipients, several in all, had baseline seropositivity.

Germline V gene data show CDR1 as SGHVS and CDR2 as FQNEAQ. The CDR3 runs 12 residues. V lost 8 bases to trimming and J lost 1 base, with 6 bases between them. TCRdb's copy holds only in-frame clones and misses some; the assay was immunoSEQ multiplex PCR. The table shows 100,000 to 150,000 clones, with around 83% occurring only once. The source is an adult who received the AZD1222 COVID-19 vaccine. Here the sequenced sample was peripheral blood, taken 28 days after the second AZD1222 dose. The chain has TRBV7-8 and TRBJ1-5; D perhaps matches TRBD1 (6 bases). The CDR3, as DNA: TGTGCCAGCGGACAGAGCAATCAGCCCCAGCATTTT. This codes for CASGQSNQPQHF.